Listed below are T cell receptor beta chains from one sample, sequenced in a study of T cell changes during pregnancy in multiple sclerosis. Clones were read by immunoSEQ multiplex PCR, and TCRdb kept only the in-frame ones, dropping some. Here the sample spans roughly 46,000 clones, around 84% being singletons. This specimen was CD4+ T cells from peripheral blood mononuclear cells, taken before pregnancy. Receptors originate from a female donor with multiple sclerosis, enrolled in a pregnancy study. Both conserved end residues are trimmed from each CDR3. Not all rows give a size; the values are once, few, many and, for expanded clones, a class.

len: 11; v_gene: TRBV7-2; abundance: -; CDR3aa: ASRRGSYNEQF
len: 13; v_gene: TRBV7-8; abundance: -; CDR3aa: ASRAGTGGNQPQH
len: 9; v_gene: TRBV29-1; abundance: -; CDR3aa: SVTGLETQY
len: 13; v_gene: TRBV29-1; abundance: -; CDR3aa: SVAEQGASNQPQH
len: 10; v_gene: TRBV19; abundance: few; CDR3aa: ASGWANTEAF
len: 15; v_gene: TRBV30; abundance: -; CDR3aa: AWSGGLAGGNQETQY
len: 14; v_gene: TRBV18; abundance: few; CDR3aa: ASSPRGQGLYTEAF
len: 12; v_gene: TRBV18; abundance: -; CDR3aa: ASSPENHQGTIY
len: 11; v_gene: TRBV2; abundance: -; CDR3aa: TSMRDRGEKLF
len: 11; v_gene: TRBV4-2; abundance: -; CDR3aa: ASSQAQGGGYT
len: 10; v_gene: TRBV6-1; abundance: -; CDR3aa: ATARLANEQY
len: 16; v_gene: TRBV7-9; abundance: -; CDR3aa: ASSLSGGAAGHTDTQY
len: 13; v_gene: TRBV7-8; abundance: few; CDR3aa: ASRPIGGNNQPQH
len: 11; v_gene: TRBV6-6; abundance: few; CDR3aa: ASSFPRGPEAF
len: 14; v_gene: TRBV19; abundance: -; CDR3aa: ASSRRLAGGQETQY
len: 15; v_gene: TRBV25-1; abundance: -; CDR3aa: ASSEYQGLGSYNEQF
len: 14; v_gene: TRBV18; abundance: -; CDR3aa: ASSPRGQGARETQY
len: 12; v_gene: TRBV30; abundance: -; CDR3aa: AGTGTSGTGELF
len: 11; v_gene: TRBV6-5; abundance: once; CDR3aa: ASSRTGADEQY
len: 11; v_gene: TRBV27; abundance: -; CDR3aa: ASSLQGPYEQY
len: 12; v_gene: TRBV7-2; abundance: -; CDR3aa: ASSLEAGVGGYT
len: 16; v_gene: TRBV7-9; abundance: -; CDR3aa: ASSFNSLGSGRSNEQF
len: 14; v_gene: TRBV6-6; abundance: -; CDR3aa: ASSITGVATNEKLF
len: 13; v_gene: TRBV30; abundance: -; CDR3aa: AWRDSYYSNQPQH
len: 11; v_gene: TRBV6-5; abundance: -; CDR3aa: ASRLGEDSPLH
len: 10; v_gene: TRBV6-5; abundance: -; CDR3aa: ASSYLPGKAF
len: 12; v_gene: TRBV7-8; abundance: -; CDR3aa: ASSRTANTGELF
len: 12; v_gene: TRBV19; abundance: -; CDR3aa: ASTHRGSNQPQH
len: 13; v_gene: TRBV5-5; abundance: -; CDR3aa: ASSLEGAGYEKLF